The present TCR beta chain was sequenced within a study of PD-1 blockade in classical Hodgkin lymphoma. Data came from immunoSEQ multiplex PCR; TCRdb stores just in-frame clones and leaves some out. The table records roughly 100,000 clones, around 89% of them present only once. In every patient, relapse followed autologous stem cell transplantation, while exposure to brentuximab vedotin differed. This receptor was taken from a human donor with classical Hodgkin lymphoma. The sample consisted of peripheral blood mononuclear cells (PBMCs), taken before the second cycle of nivolumab.

The CDR3 bases are TGTGCCAGTAGTATTGGCAGTCGGGGGGGCTATGGCTACACCTTC. Translating gives CASSIGSRGGYGYTF. The chain recombines TRBV19 with TRBJ1-2, with D possibly being TRBD1 (5 bases). Germline CDR1 is LNHDA and CDR2 is SQIVND (reference sequence). V gave up 3 bases and J gave up 4 bases, with 15 bases separating them. This CDR3 spans 15 amino acids.